There are a few counts of the clone carrying this T cell receptor beta chain. The antigen remains unidentified. This sample was taken from a study of response to subunit inactivated influenza vaccine. General study points: It was the authors' suggestion that each seasonal influenza vaccination recruits few new T cells.

The CDR3 has 15 amino acids. J lost 2 bases, V lost 3 bases, and 3 bases had no gene match. Per the germline V gene, CDR1 is LGHNA and CDR2 is YNFKEQ. TCRdb re-derived calls from the RT-PCR reads in MiXCR, one entry per CDR3 protein. This repertoire shows roughly 700,000 distinct CDR3 sequences, 11% to 15% found once; its top ten account for 5.5% to 7%. The clonotype was recovered from a man aged 45-60 years who received an inactivated influenza vaccine. The specimen was PBMCs from blood, collected roughly 15 days before vaccination. The chain has TRBV4-2 and TRBJ2-3; 9 bases fit TRBD1. CDR3 nucleotide sequence: TGTGCCAGCAGCCAGAGGGACAGGGTCACAGATACGCAGTATTTT. As protein: CASSQRDRVTDTQYF.